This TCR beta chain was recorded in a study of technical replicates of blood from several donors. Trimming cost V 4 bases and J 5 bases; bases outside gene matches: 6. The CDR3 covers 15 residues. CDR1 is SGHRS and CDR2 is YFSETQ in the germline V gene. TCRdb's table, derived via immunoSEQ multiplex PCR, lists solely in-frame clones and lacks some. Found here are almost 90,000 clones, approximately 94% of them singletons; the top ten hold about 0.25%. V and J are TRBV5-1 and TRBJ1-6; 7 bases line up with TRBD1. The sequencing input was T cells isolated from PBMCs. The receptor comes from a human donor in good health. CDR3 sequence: CASSLRQGNNSPLHF. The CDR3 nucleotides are TGCGCCAGCAGCCTAAGACAGGGAAATAATTCACCCCTCCACTTT. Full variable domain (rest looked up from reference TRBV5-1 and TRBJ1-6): KAGVTQTPRYLIKTRGQQVTLSCSPISGHRSVSWYQQTPGQGLQFLFEYFSETQRNKGNFPGRFSGRQFSNSRSEMNVSTLELGDSALYLCASSLRQGNNSPLHFGNGTRLTVT.